The clone carrying this T cell receptor beta chain was recorded at least ten times. The sample comes from a study of blood T cells in healthy people across ages. This CDR3 is built from 14 residues. The V gene lost 4 bases and the J gene lost 3 bases, with 11 bases spanning the gap. Germline CDR1 and CDR2: MGHRA and YSYEKL. Primers used in a second PCR of about 6 to 11 cycles were a sample-barcoded 5' primer and a J-beta primer mix. MiXCR was run by TCRdb on the 5' RACE reads, yielding one entry per CDR3 protein. The data contain some 370,000 distinct CDR3 sequences, 52% of them singletons. The sample consisted of blood. This clonotype was sampled from a man between 60 and 75 years old in good health. The chain couples TRBV4-1 to TRBJ2-3; no clear D gene. This CDR3 is CASSPPLLTDTQYF. CDR3 coding DNA: TGCGCCAGCAGCCCGCCCCTCTTGACAGATACGCAGTATTTT.